A selection of T cell receptor beta chains follows, all from one sample in a study of blood T cell repertoires in COVID-19. Assay: immunoSEQ multiplex PCR; the TCRdb copy retains only in-frame clones and omits some. Of approximately 120,000 clones listed, around four fifths are singletons. Sequenced input: peripheral blood. The origin of the receptors is a man at least 80 years old with acute or convalescent COVID-19. The CDR3 runs from the conserved cysteine through the conserved F or W. A D gene is named only where the DNA matches it firmly. Part of the rows lack a size; the others show once, few, many or a class for expanded clones.

J gene | V gene | D gene | clone size | CDR3 protein | CDR3 DNA
TRBJ2-5 | TRBV7-2 | . | once | CASSWVQGQETQYF | TGTGCCAGCAGCTGGGTTCAGGGGCAAGAGACCCAGTACTTC
TRBJ2-5 | TRBV24-1 | TRBD1 | . | CATSDPGTGGGETQYF | TGTGCCACCAGTGACCCCGGGACAGGGGGCGGAGAGACCCAGTACTTC
TRBJ2-1 | TRBV12-5 | TRBD2 | . | CASGTSWWGGFF | TGTGCTAGTGGTACCTCGTGGTGGGGGGGGTTCTTC
TRBJ1-1 | TRBV29-1 | . | once | CSVERWNTEAFF | TGCAGCGTTGAACGTTGGAACACTGAAGCTTTCTTT
TRBJ1-5 | TRBV5-1 | . | . | CASSLAGIGQPQHF | TGCGCCAGCAGCTTGGCAGGGATTGGTCAGCCCCAGCATTTT
TRBJ1-1 | TRBV5-1 | TRBD1 | . | CASSLLSQGTMNTEAFF | TGCGCCAGCAGCCTGTTATCACAGGGGACGATGAACACTGAAGCTTTCTTT
TRBJ1-2 | TRBV6-1 | TRBD1 | . | CASSEWDRGGYGYTF | TGTGCCAGCAGTGAATGGGACAGGGGAGGTTATGGCTACACCTTC
TRBJ2-2 | TRBV11-2 | TRBD2 | . | CASSRWTSGRLGELFF | TGTGCCAGCAGCAGATGGACTAGCGGGCGACTCGGGGAGCTGTTTTTT
TRBJ2-2 | TRBV30 | . | . | CAWDGNRVTGELFF | TGTGCCTGGGATGGGAACAGGGTGACCGGGGAGCTGTTTTTT
TRBJ2-5 | TRBV5-1 | TRBD1 | . | CASSLAGTGYVGRETQYF | TGCGCCAGCAGCTTGGCCGGGACAGGGTATGTGGGTCGGGAGACCCAGTACTTC
TRBJ2-1 | TRBV5-4 | TRBD2 | . | CASSRGTSGGAAEQFF | TGTGCCAGCAGCCGGGGGACTAGCGGGGGGGCCGCTGAGCAGTTCTTC
TRBJ1-4 | TRBV2 | TRBD1 | once | CASRRGTGNEKLFF | TGTGCCAGCAGGAGGGGGACAGGGAATGAAAAACTGTTTTTT
TRBJ1-4 | TRBV5-8 | . | . | CASSFRSNEKLFF | TGTGCCAGCAGCTTTCGGTCTAATGAAAAACTGTTTTTT
TRBJ1-1 | TRBV20-1 | . | . | CSASRGVVAEAFF | TGCAGTGCTAGTCGCGGAGTAGTGGCTGAAGCTTTCTTT
TRBJ2-3 | TRBV10-2 | TRBD2 | . | CASSRTSGGADTQYF | TGCGCCAGCAGCCGGACTAGCGGGGGCGCAGATACGCAGTATTTT
TRBJ1-2 | TRBV12-3/TRBV12-4 | . | . | CASSSNRAGGYTF | TGTGCCAGCAGTTCCAACAGGGCTGGTGGCTACACCTTC
TRBJ2-7 | TRBV2 | . | . | CASRGGVFYEQYF | TGTGCCAGCAGAGGCGGAGTATTCTACGAGCAGTACTTC
TRBJ2-1 | TRBV5-6 | . | . | CASSSTDNEQFF | TGTGCCAGCAGCTCTACAGACAATGAGCAGTTCTTC
TRBJ2-5 | TRBV5-1 | TRBD2 | . | CASSQLTSGGARETQYF | TGCGCCAGCAGCCAACTGACTAGCGGGGGGGCCCGGGAGACCCAGTACTTC
TRBJ2-5 | TRBV29-1 | . | . | CSVRTILTETQYF | TGCAGCGTTCGGACTATATTGACGGAGACCCAGTACTTC
TRBJ2-1 | TRBV7-9 | . | . | CASSLEGIQFF | TGTGCCAGCAGCTTAGAGGGGATACAGTTCTTC